This TCR beta chain was captured by sequencing in a study of neurological immune-mediated disorders. As for the study in general: Of the multiple sclerosis patients, 34 in total, roughly 30 were relapsing-remitting and 3 were secondary progressive.

The sample holds many counts of this clonotype. The germline V gene encodes CDR1 SGHTA and CDR2 FQGNSA. V dropped 3 bases and J dropped 1; count of bases not matched to a gene: 4. This CDR3 region has 15 residues. TCRdb passed the 5' RACE reads through MiXCR, listing each CDR3 protein once. Found here are about 70,000 distinct CDR3 sequences, about 5% of them singletons; the top ten hold about 5.3%. The chain couples TRBV7-2 to TRBJ1-2, with TRBD1 identical over 8 bases. This sequence originates from a human donor with multiple sclerosis. The donor label of this sample is uncertain. Sequencing input: PBMCs. In DNA, the CDR3 is TGTGCCAGCAGCTTGACAGGGGACTTTAACTATGGCTACACCTTC. Protein sequence: CASSLTGDFNYGYTF.